The 8 T cell receptor beta chains below all came from one sample that was sequenced in a study of metastatic and nonmetastatic thyroid tumors. TCRdb re-clonotyped the PCR reads via MiXCR. The table lists around 17,000 clones, about 13% of them singletons, with 25% to 35% in the top ten. The entire patient cohort was treatment-naive prior to thyroid surgery. Sequenced material: blood. Receptors originate from a female donor with papillary thyroid cancer or a benign thyroid nodule (not recorded which). Some clones in this sample may be carry-over from other donors' samples.

By share, this clone ranks as medium-sized. The rearrangement joins TRBV28 to TRBJ1-2; a weak D match, TRBD1 (5 bases). This CDR3 is built from 12 residues. Germline CDR1 reads MDHEN; CDR2 reads SYDVKM. Trimming left V 4 bases short and J 8 bases short, with 11 bases between. The CDR3 nucleotides read TGTGCCAGCAGTTCCCAGACAGAAGGCTACACCTTC. Translated, it gives CASSSQTEGYTF.

The chain links TRBV5-1 to TRBJ2-4; D is perhaps TRBD1 (5 bases). The CDR3 has 13 amino acids. Per the germline V gene, CDR1 is SGHRS and CDR2 is YFSETQ. V lost 3 bases and J 9 bases, leaving 13 bases between the germline ends. The CDR3 sequence is CASSSPAQGIQYF. DNA for the CDR3: TGCGCCAGCAGCTCCCCGGCGCAGGGCATTCAGTACTTC.

As to this clone: The junction shows a germline mismatch at one end, possibly a read error. In DNA form, the CDR3 reads TGCAGTGCTAGAGACCCAAGAATGGGTAGTGGGGCCAACGTCCTTACTTTC. Translating it yields CSARDPRMGSGANVLTF. The gene calls are TRBV20-1 and TRBJ2-6; D might be TRBD1 (5 bases). Germline assignment: CDR1 DFQATT and CDR2 SNEGSKA (reference sequence). The CDR3 extends over 17 amino acids.

Many counts were recorded for this clone. The CDR3 DNA is TGTGCCTGGAGATTACAGGGGTGGTCCTACGAGCAGTACTTC. This sequence encodes CAWRLQGWSYEQYF. This chain links TRBV30 with TRBJ2-7; TRBD1 agrees at 7 bases. The CDR3 runs to 14 residues. The germline gives CDR1 GTSNPN, CDR2 SVGIG (reference sequence). The J segment lost 1 base and the V segment lost 3 bases, leaving 6 bases of the junction unmatched.

A few counts support this clone. V is TRBV6-4 and J is TRBJ1-5, with D possibly TRBD1 on 6 matching bases. The CDR3 totals 16 residues. CDR1 and CDR2 (germline): MRHNA, SNTAGT. V was pared by 8 bases and J by 6 bases, with 23 bases between. In DNA form, the CDR3 reads TGTGCCAGCTTGTCCGATGTGGGGGGCGCTAGTCAGCCCCAGCATTTT. Translation gives CASLSDVGGASQPQHF.

This clone was picked up many times. The sample carries other DNA sequences with the same CDR3. The genes are TRBV7-3 and TRBJ2-2, with 8 bases that match TRBD2. V lost 1 base and J lost 3; bases outside the gene matches: 4. CDR3 length: 16 amino acids. Per germline, CDR1 SGHTA and CDR2 FQGTGA. The CDR3 DNA follows: TGTGCCAGCAGCTTAAGTAGCGGGGCGGACACCGGGGAGCTGTTTTTT. It translates to CASSLSSGADTGELFF.

The sample holds many counts of this clone. The chain links TRBV6-1 to TRBJ2-5; 16 bases are a match to TRBD2. Per germline, CDR1 MNHNS and CDR2 SASEGT. Losses at the gene ends were 6 bases for V and 5 bases for J; bases not matched to a gene: 6. The CDR3 is 16 amino acids. The CDR3 bases are TGTGCCAGCAGGGGACTAGCGGGAGGGCGGAGGGAGACCCAGTACTTC. Its protein is CASRGLAGGRRETQYF.

A word on this clone: A much larger clone lies a single base off, so this may be a read error. The genes are TRBV4-3 and TRBJ1-2; D is perhaps TRBD1 (6 bases). Germline CDR1 and CDR2: LGHNA and YSLEER. The V end lost 0 bases, the J end lost 3 bases, and 17 bases lay between the germline ends. CDR3 length: 17 residues. The CDR3 reads CASSQDFAGRGYYGYTF. CDR3 DNA: TGCGCCAGCAGCCAAGATTTCGCCGGCAGGGGCTACTATGGCTACACCTTC.